Listed below are T cell receptor beta chains from one sample, sequenced in a study of patients and donors after allogeneic stem cell transplantation. TCRdb re-derived calls from the RT-PCR reads in MiXCR, one entry per CDR3 protein. The sample carries 9,000 to 10,000 distinct CDR3 sequences, about 6% recorded once. Sequenced input: blood, either unsorted or a sorted T cell fraction (not recorded which). These receptors all stem from a human donor who was either an allogeneic HSCT recipient or a stem cell or donor lymphocyte infusion donor (not recorded which). It is not recorded whose cells these are; they may come from a transplant donor. Both conserved end residues are trimmed from each CDR3. Each record gives: V gene, clone size, CDR3 protein. The size of a clone is reported for some rows only, either as once, few or many, or as a class for expanded clones.

V: TRBV10-3
size: -
CDR3: AISRLFSSGRATDTQY

V: TRBV7-2
size: few
CDR3: ASSSVAGVGNEQF

V: TRBV18
size: -
CDR3: ASSRSGSSAGELF

V: TRBV6-2/TRBV6-3
size: many
CDR3: ASSSIITGLNTGELF

V: TRBV28
size: many
CDR3: ASSPAPQSNTEAF

V: TRBV27
size: medium-sized
CDR3: ASRPDRGGLWTEAF

V: TRBV18
size: -
CDR3: ASSPRFEPTDTQY

V: TRBV9
size: many
CDR3: ASSVRGPNTGELF

V: TRBV5-1
size: many
CDR3: ASSPPGSPNTGELF

V: TRBV19
size: -
CDR3: ASSLDREYEQY

V: TRBV12-3/TRBV12-4
size: large
CDR3: ASTKQVTNTEAF

V: TRBV7-2
size: -
CDR3: ASSITGSPQH

V: TRBV18
size: many
CDR3: ASSPRRGRQETQY

V: TRBV20-1
size: -
CDR3: SASSASGSLNEQF

V: TRBV20-1
size: few
CDR3: SSKLPGLGQETQY

V: TRBV11-2
size: many
CDR3: ASRRSGDSVGGYT

V: TRBV6-2/TRBV6-3
size: few
CDR3: ASSVSGSWQETQY

V: TRBV5-4
size: few
CDR3: ASSSRTVPEAF

V: TRBV27
size: many
CDR3: ASSPWTGERSQY

V: TRBV30
size: -
CDR3: AWSDQGHWQY

V: TRBV20-1
size: many
CDR3: SAAPTSLYNEQF

V: TRBV2
size: many
CDR3: ASRGTGVNTEAF

V: TRBV27
size: many
CDR3: ASRILGAGGAPYEQY

V: TRBV24-1
size: few
CDR3: ATSEGGPEQF

V: TRBV24-1
size: many
CDR3: ATIRSDNEKLF

V: TRBV2
size: many
CDR3: ASSEWSQNTEAF

V: TRBV7-2
size: many
CDR3: ASSLALMGRQPQH

V: TRBV5-1
size: -
CDR3: ASSAGPYSGANVLT

V: TRBV29-1
size: many
CDR3: SVVLWAGQETQY

V: TRBV7-9
size: many
CDR3: ASSQGTGGGNQPQH

V: TRBV20-1
size: medium-sized
CDR3: SADRGLGTEAF

V: TRBV5-6
size: few
CDR3: ASSWGLSGANVLT

V: TRBV4-2
size: -
CDR3: ASSQEGQGYEQY

V: TRBV7-2
size: -
CDR3: ASSLATHTDTQY

V: TRBV5-1
size: many
CDR3: ASSLQGFGTEAF

V: TRBV3-1
size: many
CDR3: ASSHRSGGGFYEQY

V: TRBV29-1
size: many
CDR3: SVVPGKGGYT

V: TRBV6-1
size: many
CDR3: ASGRDYGYT

V: TRBV20-1
size: many
CDR3: SARRQGTGELF

V: TRBV19
size: medium-sized
CDR3: ASNSADQETQY

V: TRBV5-1
size: medium-sized
CDR3: ASSLTGTGVRSSYGYT

V: TRBV20-1
size: -
CDR3: SARRSSGYNEQF

V: TRBV7-2
size: many
CDR3: ASRAGLARDTQY

V: TRBV18
size: -
CDR3: ASSPPGTQETQY

V: TRBV9
size: many
CDR3: ASRAASGTEDTQY

V: TRBV3-1
size: many
CDR3: ASSHPGLAAPINTGELF

V: TRBV5-5
size: many
CDR3: ASSSQSSYNSPLH

V: TRBV25-1
size: many
CDR3: ASSAATGLSGANVLT

V: TRBV29-1
size: many
CDR3: SGGQRDTEAF

V: TRBV28
size: many
CDR3: ASSRASNYGYT

V: TRBV24-1
size: many
CDR3: ATSDPTARYGYT

V: TRBV4-2
size: many
CDR3: ASSQARGLADLETQY

V: TRBV28
size: many
CDR3: ASSQNTGELF

V: TRBV7-2
size: many
CDR3: ASSSSSGGRFYNEQF

V: TRBV6-2/TRBV6-3
size: many
CDR3: ASTDWGRHNSPLH

V: TRBV28
size: -
CDR3: ASKGAFYEQY

V: TRBV20-1
size: many
CDR3: SAFEGGLNIQY

V: TRBV20-1
size: -
CDR3: SARNGTSGRARDTQY